The 28 T cell receptor beta chains reported below all come from one sample, sequenced in a study of spatial heterogeneity in lung cancer. The antigens for these receptors are not known. The time point denotes: sample taken at primary tumor resection. Each CDR3 protein is one row after TCRdb ran MiXCR on the 5' RACE reads. This sample has 15,000 to 20,000 distinct CDR3 sequences, with 5.5% to 6.5% found just once. Findings and caveats of the study: The study found that expanded intratumoral alpha and beta TCR counts tracked tumor mutation counts.

The sample consisted of lung tumor tissue, taken at surgery. These receptors were taken from a female donor with early-stage non-small cell lung cancer.

This clonotype was seen many times. The chain links TRBV15 to TRBJ2-1, with TRBD1 matching 11 bases. This CDR3 is 18 amino acids long. After removal of 2 bases from V and 5 bases from J, the junction contained 11 bases not matched to a gene. The germline V gene encodes CDR1 LNHNV and CDR2 YYDKDF (reference sequence). CDR3 DNA: TGTGCCACCAGCAGACTCCCCTTGGGACAGGGGGTTGACAATGAGCAGTTCTTC. Protein sequence: CATSRLPLGQGVDNEQFF.

This clonotype is classed as medium-sized. The J gene is TRBJ2-2, the V gene TRBV28; tentative D call: TRBD2 (5 bases). CDR1 is MDHEN, CDR2 SYDVKM, per germline. This CDR3 is built from 13 residues. Deletions cut 3 bases from V and 5 bases from J, with 7 bases between. CDR3 residues: CASSFRGTGELFF. The CDR3 nucleotides are TGTGCCAGCAGTTTTCGGGGAACCGGGGAGCTGTTTTTT.

This clonotype was seen repeatedly, ten times or more. The V and J genes are TRBV27 and TRBJ2-7; 7 bases agree with TRBD2. Germline CDR1 reads MNHEY; CDR2 reads SMNVEV (reference sequence). With 2 bases clipped from V and 4 bases from J, the junction kept 11 bases outside the gene matches. The CDR3 covers 16 residues. CDR3 nucleotide sequence: TGTGCCAGCAGTTTAGTAAGCGGGATAGAACCTTACGAGCAGTACTTC. The encoded protein is CASSLVSGIEPYEQYF.

Notes on this clonotype: This sequence may be a read error, since a much larger clone differs from it by one base. V usage is TRBV5-1 and J usage is TRBJ1-1; D gene uncertain. The CDR3 runs to 14 residues. Germline CDR1 and CDR2: SGHRS and YFSETQ. CDR3: CASNLESSNTEAFF. In nucleotides, the CDR3 is TGCGCCAGCAACTTGGAATCGTCGAACACTGAAGCTTTCTTT.

This clonotype showed up just a few times. The chain couples TRBV29-1 to TRBJ2-3; 8 positions agree with TRBD2. Germline CDR1 reads SQVTM; CDR2 reads ANQGSEA. This CDR3 is 14 amino acids long. V was clipped by 5 bases and J by 1 base; unmatched bases: 5. The CDR3 DNA reads TGCAGCGTTTATGGACTAGCTGGCACAGATACGCAGTATTTT. Amino acid sequence: CSVYGLAGTDTQYF.

This clonotype was counted only a few times. The chain carries TRBV20-1 and TRBJ2-7; D is possibly TRBD2 (5 bases). The germline gives CDR1 DFQATT, CDR2 SNEGSKA (reference sequence). The germline V and J ends were trimmed by 0 bases and 10 bases, with 13 bases remaining between them. The length of the CDR3 is 12 residues. Here the CDR3 DNA reads TGCAGTGCTAGAGAGGGTGAGGGAAATCAGTACTTC. It encodes CSAREGEGNQYF.

This clonotype was counted ten times or more. The chain employs TRBV12-3 or TRBV12-4 and TRBJ1-5; possibly TRBD1 for D (5 bases). V was pared by 5 bases and J by 4 bases, with 12 bases between. The CDR3 is 14 amino acids. CDR3 coding DNA: TGTGCCAGCAGTGGCTGGCCAGGGAATCAGCCCCAGCATTTT. This sequence encodes CASSGWPGNQPQHF.

This clonotype was detected only a few times. CDR3 loop: CASSSGTGYYEQYF. CDR3 nucleotide sequence: TGCGCCAGCAGCTCCGGGACAGGATACTACGAGCAGTACTTC. The chain is built from TRBV5-1 and TRBJ2-7; 8 bases fit TRBD1. CDR1 and CDR2 (germline): SGHRS, YFSETQ. This CDR3 has 14 amino acids. With V trimmed by 3 bases and J by 3 bases, 5 bases remained unmatched. The full variable domain, with the rest looked up from reference TRBV5-1 and TRBJ2-7, is KAGVTQTPRYLIKTRGQQVTLSCSPISGHRSVSWYQQTPGQGLQFLFEYFSETQRNKGNFPGRFSGRQFSNSRSEMNVSTLELGDSALYLCASSSGTGYYEQYFGPGTRLTVT.

This clonotype has ten or more counts. The chain combines TRBV20-1 with TRBJ2-1; possible D gene TRBD1, 6 bases. Trimming cost V 6 bases and J 7 bases, with 19 bases left between them. There are 14 residues in the CDR3. CDR1 DFQATT and CDR2 SNEGSKA come from the germline V gene (reference sequence). In DNA form, the CDR3 reads TGCAGTGCCAGAACAGGGTCGTTTGAGAATGAGCAGTTCTTC. It translates to CSARTGSFENEQFF.

This clonotype was counted ten times or more. The chain employs TRBV28 and TRBJ2-3; D uncertain. V was cut by 5 bases and J by 3 bases, with 12 bases left in between. The CDR3 covers 14 residues. Germline assignment: CDR1 MDHEN and CDR2 SYDVKM. This CDR3 is CASSPPMVTDTQYF. DNA of the CDR3: TGTGCCAGCAGTCCCCCAATGGTGACAGATACGCAGTATTTT.

Ten or more counts support this clonotype. The chain has TRBV2 and TRBJ2-5; D is possibly TRBD2 (5 bases). V gave up 2 bases and J gave up 7 bases, with 17 bases separating them. This CDR3 spans 15 amino acids. Germline lookup yields CDR1 SNHLY and CDR2 FYNNEI. CDR3 amino acids: CASSELEYGGWTQYF. Written as DNA, the CDR3 is TGTGCCAGCAGTGAACTAGAGTACGGAGGTTGGACCCAGTACTTC.

This clonotype was observed at least ten times. This chain uses TRBV7-9 with TRBJ1-5, with no clear D. The CDR3 is made up of 12 amino acids. Germline V CDR1 and CDR2: SEHNR, FQNEAQ (reference sequence). Between the trimmed V and J ends, which lost 2 bases and 7 bases, there was a span of 6 bases. CDR3 coding DNA: TGTGCCAGCAGCTTACGGGGACAGCCCCAGCATTTT. As protein: CASSLRGQPQHF.

This clonotype showed up many times. The V gene is TRBV29-1, the J gene TRBJ2-1; D is unclear. Trimming pared 7 bases from V and 7 bases from J, leaving 14 bases between. The CDR3 has 12 residues. CDR1 is SQVTM, CDR2 ANQGSEA, per germline. The CDR3 region has the DNA TGCAGCGCGACGGGCTTCCCGAATGAGCAGTTCTTC. This gives the protein CSATGFPNEQFF.

This clonotype was seen many times. The chain recombines TRBV20-1 with TRBJ1-2; D is ambiguous. Trimming cost V 3 bases and J 2 bases, with 7 bases left between them. The germline V gene has CDR1 DFQATT and CDR2 SNEGSKA (reference sequence). The CDR3 covers 12 residues. The CDR3 region has the DNA TGCAGTGCTAGGGCGGGAAACTATGGCTACACCTTC. The encoded protein is CSARAGNYGYTF.

The sample holds a few counts of this clonotype. The V gene is TRBV28, the J gene TRBJ2-7; 10 nucleotides align to TRBD1. Germline CDR1 MDHEN, CDR2 SYDVKM. J gave up 6 bases and V 6 bases, and 8 bases lay outside the gene matches. The CDR3 loop spans 14 amino acids. The CDR3 DNA follows: TGTGCCAGCAGGCCCCGGGACAGGGGAATCGAGCAGTACTTC. Translation: CASRPRDRGIEQYF.

This clonotype was counted ten times or more. The chain links TRBV28 to TRBJ1-5; D is possibly TRBD1 (5 bases). V was trimmed by 2 bases and J by 3 bases, leaving 11 bases between them. This CDR3 is 15 amino acids long. Germline V gene lookup returns CDR1 MDHEN and CDR2 SYDVKM. As DNA, the CDR3 is TGTGCCAGCAGTTTAGGGACCCGGGCCAATCAGCCCCAGCATTTT. This sequence encodes CASSLGTRANQPQHF.

Judged by abundance, this clonotype is medium-sized. The chain couples TRBV6-2 or TRBV6-3 to TRBJ2-5; 7 nucleotides line up with TRBD2. Germline V lookup: CDR1 MNHEY, CDR2 SVGEGT. There are 17 residues in the CDR3. The V segment lost 2 bases and the J segment 0 bases; nucleotides outside the gene matches: 9. The CDR3 protein is CASSYEGRGSNQETQYF. The CDR3 DNA follows: TGTGCCAGCAGTTACGAGGGGCGCGGGAGCAACCAAGAGACCCAGTACTTC.

There are many counts of this clonotype. The chain recombines TRBV27 with TRBJ1-2; D is unresolved. This CDR3 has 13 amino acids. CDR1 and CDR2 from the germline V gene are MNHEY and SMNVEV (reference sequence). Trimming took off 6 bases at V and 1 base at J, with 9 bases between the two ends. The CDR3, as DNA: TGTGCCAGCAGAGGAGTCGGTAACTATGGCTACACCTTC. Its translation: CASRGVGNYGYTF.

This clonotype appeared many times. This chain links TRBV5-1 with TRBJ1-1; TRBD1 matches at 10 bases. CDR3 length: 14 residues. Germline CDR1 is SGHRS and CDR2 is YFSETQ. Unmatched junction bases numbered 5, after V lost 6 bases and J lost 3 bases. The CDR3: CASTLGQGYTEAFF. Written as DNA, the CDR3 is TGCGCCAGCACTCTGGGACAGGGGTACACTGAAGCTTTCTTT.

This clonotype was counted at least ten times. The chain couples TRBV28 to TRBJ2-1; tentatively, D is TRBD2 (6 bases). V shed 7 bases and J shed 5 bases, with 18 bases lying between them. Germline values: CDR1 MDHEN, CDR2 SYDVKM. CDR3 length equals 15 residues. The CDR3: CASTPARLANNEQFF. The CDR3 DNA reads as TGTGCCAGCACTCCCGCGAGGCTAGCGAACAATGAGCAGTTCTTC.

The genes are TRBV6-5 and TRBJ1-2; 9 nucleotides agree with TRBD1. In germline, CDR1 is MNHEY, CDR2 SVGAGI. V was pared by 6 bases and J by 4 bases, with 6 bases of the junction left unmatched. The CDR3 is 14 amino acids. The CDR3 nucleotides are TGTGCCAGCAGACACAGGGGGCCCGTCTATGGCTACACCTTC. Amino acids: CASRHRGPVYGYTF.

This clonotype has at least ten counts. The genes are TRBV12-3 or TRBV12-4 and TRBJ1-1; D not certain. V was clipped by 6 bases and J by 1 base, with 15 bases between them. The CDR3 has 15 residues. For the CDR3, the DNA is TGTGCCAGCAGAGACGGGGAAGAGTCGAACACTGAAGCTTTCTTT. This sequence encodes CASRDGEESNTEAFF.

This clonotype was observed many times. This chain links TRBV28 with TRBJ2-3; perhaps TRBD2 as D (6 bases). The CDR3 has 16 residues. V gave up 4 bases and J gave up 4 bases, with 18 bases separating them. Germline V gives CDR1 MDHEN, CDR2 SYDVKM. The CDR3 region has the DNA TGTGCCAGCAGTTCCGTGGGGGGATCTCTCTCAGATACGCAGTATTTT. It encodes CASSSVGGSLSDTQYF.

This clonotype was detected ten times or more. This chain joins TRBV7-2 and TRBJ2-4; TRBD2 matches 10 bases. V trimming: 5 bases; J trimming: 9 bases; junction bases outside the gene matches: 10. The CDR3 sequence is 15 residues long. Germline V gene lookup returns CDR1 SGHTA and CDR2 FQGNSA. The CDR3 DNA sequence: TGTGCCAGCAGCCCGCTAGCGGGAGTTCGGGTCATTCAGTACTTC. As protein: CASSPLAGVRVIQYF.

The rearrangement joins TRBV12-3 or TRBV12-4 to TRBJ2-5; a possible D gene is TRBD2 (6 bases). The CDR3 covers 13 residues. V shed 5 bases and J shed 5 bases, with 12 bases lying between them. The DNA for the CDR3 is TGTGCCAGCAGTAACGGACTACAGGAGACCCAGTACTTC. Its translation: CASSNGLQETQYF.

This clonotype was detected ten times or more. V and J are TRBV7-2 and TRBJ2-7; no definite D call. V lost 8 bases to trimming and J lost 3 bases, with 11 bases between them. Per germline, CDR1 SGHTA and CDR2 FQGNSA. The CDR3 extends over 12 amino acids. The CDR3: CASGASHYEQYF. CDR3 nucleotide sequence: TGTGCCAGCGGAGCCAGCCACTACGAGCAGTACTTC.

This clonotype is labeled as medium-sized (0.01 to 0.1%). Sequence at one end of the junction differs from germline and may be a read error. V is TRBV5-6 and J is TRBJ1-1; D uncertain. The CDR3 extends over 11 amino acids. Germline V gene sequence: CDR1 SGHDT, CDR2 YYEEEE. CDR3 sequence (DNA): TGTGCCAGCAGCATGAGAGGGTTACGTGCCTTT. This translates into CASSMRGLRAF.

There are a few counts of this clonotype. The chain uses TRBV20-1 and TRBJ1-1; D call uncertain. Germline assignment: CDR1 DFQATT and CDR2 SNEGSKA (reference sequence). The V gene lost 1 base and the J gene lost 3 bases, with 24 bases spanning the gap. This CDR3 contains 18 residues. CDR3 protein: CSARGPGELGELDTEAFF. The CDR3 DNA reads as TGCAGTGCTAGAGGGCCGGGAGAACTAGGAGAACTAGACACTGAAGCTTTCTTT.